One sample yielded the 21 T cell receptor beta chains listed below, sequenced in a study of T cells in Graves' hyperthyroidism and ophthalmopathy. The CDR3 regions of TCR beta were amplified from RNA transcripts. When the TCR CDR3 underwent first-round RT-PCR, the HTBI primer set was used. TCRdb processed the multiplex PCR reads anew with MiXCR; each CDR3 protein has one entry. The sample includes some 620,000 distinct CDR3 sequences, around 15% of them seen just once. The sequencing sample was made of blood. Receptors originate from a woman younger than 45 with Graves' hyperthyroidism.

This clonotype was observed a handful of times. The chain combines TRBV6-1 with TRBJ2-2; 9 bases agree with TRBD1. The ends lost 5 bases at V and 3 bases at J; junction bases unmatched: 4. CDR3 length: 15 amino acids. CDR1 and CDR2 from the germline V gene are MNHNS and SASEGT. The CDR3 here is CASSWDRDYTGELFF. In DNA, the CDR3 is TGTGCCAGCAGTTGGGACAGGGACTACACCGGGGAGCTGTTTTTT.

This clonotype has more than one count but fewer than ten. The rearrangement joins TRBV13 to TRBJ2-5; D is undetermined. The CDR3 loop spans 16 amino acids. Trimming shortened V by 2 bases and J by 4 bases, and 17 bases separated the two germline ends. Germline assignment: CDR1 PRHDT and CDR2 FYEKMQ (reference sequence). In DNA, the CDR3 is TGTGCCAGCAGCTTACGGGCCGGACGTTTACGAGAGACCCAGTACTTC. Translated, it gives CASSLRAGRLRETQYF. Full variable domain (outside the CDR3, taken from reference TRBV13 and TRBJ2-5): AAGVIQSPRHLIKEKRETATLKCYPIPRHDTVYWYQQGPGQDPQFLISFYEKMQSDKGSIPDRFSAQQFSDYHSELNMSSLELGDSALYFCASSLRAGRLRETQYFGPGTRLLVL.

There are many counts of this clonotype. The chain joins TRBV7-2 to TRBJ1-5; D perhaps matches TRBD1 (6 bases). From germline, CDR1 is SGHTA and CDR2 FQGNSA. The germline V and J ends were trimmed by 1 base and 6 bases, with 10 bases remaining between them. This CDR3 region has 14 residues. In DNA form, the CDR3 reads TGTGCCAGCAGCTTAGGGGCAGGGGTTCAGCCCCAGCATTTT. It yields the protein CASSLGAGVQPQHF.

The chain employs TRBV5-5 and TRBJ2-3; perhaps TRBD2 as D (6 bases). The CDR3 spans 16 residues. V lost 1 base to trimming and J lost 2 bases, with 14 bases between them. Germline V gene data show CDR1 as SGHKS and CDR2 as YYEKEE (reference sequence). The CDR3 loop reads CASSLLPGGYTDTQYF. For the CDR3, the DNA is TGTGCCAGCAGCTTGTTGCCCGGAGGGTACACAGATACGCAGTATTTT.

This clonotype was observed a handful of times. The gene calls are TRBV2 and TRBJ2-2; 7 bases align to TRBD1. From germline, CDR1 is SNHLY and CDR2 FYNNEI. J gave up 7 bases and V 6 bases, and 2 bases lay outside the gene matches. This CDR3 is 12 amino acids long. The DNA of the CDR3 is TGTGCCAGCAGGGCAGGGGGCGGGGAGCTGTTTTTT. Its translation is CASRAGGGELFF.

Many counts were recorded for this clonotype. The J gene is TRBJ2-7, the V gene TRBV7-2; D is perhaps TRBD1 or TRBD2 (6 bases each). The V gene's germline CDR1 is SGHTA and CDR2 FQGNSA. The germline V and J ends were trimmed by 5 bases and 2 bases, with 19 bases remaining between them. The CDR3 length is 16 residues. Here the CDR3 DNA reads TGTGCCAGCAGCCCCCAGGGGTGGGACTCGACCTACGAGCAGTACTTC. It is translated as CASSPQGWDSTYEQYF. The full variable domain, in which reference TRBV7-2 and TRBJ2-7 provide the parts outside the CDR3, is GAGVSQSPSNKVTEKGKDVELRCDPISGHTALYWYRQSLGQGLEFLIYFQGNSAPDKSGLPSDRFSAERTGGSVSTLTIQRTQQEDSAVYLCASSPQGWDSTYEQYFGPGTRLTVT.

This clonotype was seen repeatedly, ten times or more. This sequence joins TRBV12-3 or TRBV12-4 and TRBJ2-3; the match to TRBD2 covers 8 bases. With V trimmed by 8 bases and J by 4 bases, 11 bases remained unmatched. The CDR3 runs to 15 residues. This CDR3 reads CASSLLPGGPDTQYF. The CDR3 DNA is TGTGCCAGCTCCCTCCTACCGGGAGGGCCAGATACGCAGTATTTT.

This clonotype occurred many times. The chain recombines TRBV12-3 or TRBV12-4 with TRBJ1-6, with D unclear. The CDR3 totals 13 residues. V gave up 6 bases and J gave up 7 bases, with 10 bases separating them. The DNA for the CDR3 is TGTGCCAGCAGCCCCGTGCTGAATTCACCCCTCCACTTT. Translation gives CASSPVLNSPLHF.

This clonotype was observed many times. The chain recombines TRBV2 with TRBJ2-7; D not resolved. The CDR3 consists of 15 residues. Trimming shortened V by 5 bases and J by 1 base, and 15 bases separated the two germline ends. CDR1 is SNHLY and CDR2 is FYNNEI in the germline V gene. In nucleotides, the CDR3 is TGTGCCAGCAGTTCCGGGTCACCATTATCCTACGAGCAGTACTTC. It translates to CASSSGSPLSYEQYF.

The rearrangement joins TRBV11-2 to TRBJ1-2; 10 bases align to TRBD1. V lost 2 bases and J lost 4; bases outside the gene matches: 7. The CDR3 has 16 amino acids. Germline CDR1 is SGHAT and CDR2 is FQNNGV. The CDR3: CASSLPDRGPVYGYTF. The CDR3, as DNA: TGTGCCAGCAGCTTACCCGACAGGGGGCCTGTCTATGGCTACACCTTC.

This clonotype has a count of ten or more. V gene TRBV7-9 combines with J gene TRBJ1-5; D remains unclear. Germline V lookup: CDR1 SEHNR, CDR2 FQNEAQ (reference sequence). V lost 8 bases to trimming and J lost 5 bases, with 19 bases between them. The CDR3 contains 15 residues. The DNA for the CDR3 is TGTGCCAGCCCCCGGAGGCATAACCCACATCAGCCCCAGCATTTT. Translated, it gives CASPRRHNPHQPQHF. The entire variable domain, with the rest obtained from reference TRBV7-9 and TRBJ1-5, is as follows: DTGVSQNPRHKITKRGQNVTFRCDPISEHNRLYWYRQTLGQGPEFLTYFQNEAQLEKSRLLSDRFSAERPKGSFSTLEIQRTEQGDSAMYLCASPRRHNPHQPQHFGDGTRLSIL.

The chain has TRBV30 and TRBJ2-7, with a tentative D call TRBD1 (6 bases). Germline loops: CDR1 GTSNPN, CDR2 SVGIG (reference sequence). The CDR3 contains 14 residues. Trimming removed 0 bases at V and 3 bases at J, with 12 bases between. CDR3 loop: CAWSVKNRDYEQYF. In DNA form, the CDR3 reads TGTGCCTGGAGTGTTAAGAACAGGGACTACGAGCAGTACTTC.

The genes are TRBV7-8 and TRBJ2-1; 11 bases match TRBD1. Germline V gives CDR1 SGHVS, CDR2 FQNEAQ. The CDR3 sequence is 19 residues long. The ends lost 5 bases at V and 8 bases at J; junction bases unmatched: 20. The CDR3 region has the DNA TGTGCCAGCAGCCCTCTAGTCGGACAGGGGGCAAAGGAGGGCGATGAGCAGTTCTTC. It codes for CASSPLVGQGAKEGDEQFF.

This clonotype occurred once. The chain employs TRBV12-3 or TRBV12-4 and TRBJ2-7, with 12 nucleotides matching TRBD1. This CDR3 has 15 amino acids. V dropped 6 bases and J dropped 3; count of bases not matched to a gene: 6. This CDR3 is CASRKGTGGIYEQYF. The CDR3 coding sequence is TGTGCCAGCAGAAAAGGGACAGGGGGCATCTACGAGCAGTACTTC.

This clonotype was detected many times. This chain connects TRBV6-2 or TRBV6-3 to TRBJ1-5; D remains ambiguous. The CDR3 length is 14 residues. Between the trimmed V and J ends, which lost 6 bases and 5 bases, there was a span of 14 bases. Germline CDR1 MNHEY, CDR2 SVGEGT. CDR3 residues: CASRRNSPDQPQHF. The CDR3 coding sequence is TGTGCCAGCAGGAGAAACAGCCCGGATCAGCCCCAGCATTTT.

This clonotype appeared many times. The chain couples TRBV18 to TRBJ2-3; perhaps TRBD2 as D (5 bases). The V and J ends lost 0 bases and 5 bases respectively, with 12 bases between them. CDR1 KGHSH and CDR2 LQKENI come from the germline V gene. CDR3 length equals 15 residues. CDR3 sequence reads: CASSPPTGKGDTQYF. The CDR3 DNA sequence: TGTGCCAGCTCACCACCAACGGGGAAGGGAGATACGCAGTATTTT.

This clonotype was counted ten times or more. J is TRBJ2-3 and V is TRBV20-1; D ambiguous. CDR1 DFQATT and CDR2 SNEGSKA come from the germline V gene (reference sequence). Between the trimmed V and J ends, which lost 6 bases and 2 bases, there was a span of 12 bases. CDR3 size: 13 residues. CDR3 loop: CSARLSLTDTQYF. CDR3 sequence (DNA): TGCAGTGCCCGACTCTCACTCACAGATACGCAGTATTTT.

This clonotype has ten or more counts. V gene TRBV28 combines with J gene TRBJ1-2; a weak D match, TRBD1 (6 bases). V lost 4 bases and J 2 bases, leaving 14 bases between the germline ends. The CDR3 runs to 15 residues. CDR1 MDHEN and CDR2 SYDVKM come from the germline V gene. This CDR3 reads CASSSITGPNYGYTF. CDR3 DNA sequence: TGTGCCAGCAGTTCGATAACAGGGCCCAACTATGGCTACACCTTC.

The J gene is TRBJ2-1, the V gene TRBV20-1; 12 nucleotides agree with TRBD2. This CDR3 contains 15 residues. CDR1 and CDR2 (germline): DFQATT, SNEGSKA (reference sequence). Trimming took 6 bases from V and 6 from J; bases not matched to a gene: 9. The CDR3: CSAVLLAGGFNEQFF. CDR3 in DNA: TGCAGTGCCGTCCTACTAGCGGGAGGTTTCAATGAGCAGTTCTTC.

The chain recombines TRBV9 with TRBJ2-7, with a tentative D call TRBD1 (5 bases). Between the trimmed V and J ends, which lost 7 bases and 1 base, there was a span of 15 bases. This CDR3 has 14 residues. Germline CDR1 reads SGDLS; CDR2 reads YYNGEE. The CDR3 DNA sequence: TGTGCCAGCGGCCCACAGGCTTTATCCTACGAGCAGTACTTC. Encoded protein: CASGPQALSYEQYF.

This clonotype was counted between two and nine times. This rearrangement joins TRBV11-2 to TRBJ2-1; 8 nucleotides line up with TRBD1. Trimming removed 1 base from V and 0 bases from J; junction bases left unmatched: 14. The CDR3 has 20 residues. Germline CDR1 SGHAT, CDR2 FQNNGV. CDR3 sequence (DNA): TGTGCCAGCAGCTTAGTCTCCCAGGGGGCCTACCCTAGCTCCTACAATGAGCAGTTCTTC. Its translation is CASSLVSQGAYPSSYNEQFF.